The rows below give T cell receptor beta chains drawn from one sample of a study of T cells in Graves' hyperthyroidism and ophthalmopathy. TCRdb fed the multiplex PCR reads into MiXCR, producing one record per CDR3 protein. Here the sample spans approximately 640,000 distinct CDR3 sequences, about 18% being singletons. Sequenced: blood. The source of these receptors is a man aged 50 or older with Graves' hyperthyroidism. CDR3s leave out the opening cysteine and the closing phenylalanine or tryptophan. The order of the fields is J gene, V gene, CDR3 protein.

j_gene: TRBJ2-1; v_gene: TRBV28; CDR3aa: ASRPRTSGIYNEQF
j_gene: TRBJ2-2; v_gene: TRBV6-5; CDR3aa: ASSYLTGGGELF
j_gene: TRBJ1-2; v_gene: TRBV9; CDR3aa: ASSFARGAPNYGYT
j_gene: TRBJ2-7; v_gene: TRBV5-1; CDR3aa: ASSLDLGSYEQC
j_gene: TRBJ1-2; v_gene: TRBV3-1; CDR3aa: ASSQDEGHYT
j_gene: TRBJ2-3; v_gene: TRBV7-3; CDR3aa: ASSLSGASGRTTQY
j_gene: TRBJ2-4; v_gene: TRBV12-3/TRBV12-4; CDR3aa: ASSGTDGLAKNIQY
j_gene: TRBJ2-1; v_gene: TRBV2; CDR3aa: ASSVDREGYNEQF
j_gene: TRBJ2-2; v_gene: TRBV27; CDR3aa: ASSLSPRITGELF
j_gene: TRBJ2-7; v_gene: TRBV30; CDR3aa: AWSVRIYEQY
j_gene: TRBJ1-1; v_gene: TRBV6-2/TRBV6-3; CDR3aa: ASVTDALTEAF
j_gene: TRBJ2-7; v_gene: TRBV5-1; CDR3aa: ASSPPGQGASYEQY
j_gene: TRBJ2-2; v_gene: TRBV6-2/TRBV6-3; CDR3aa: ASSPLASYTGELF
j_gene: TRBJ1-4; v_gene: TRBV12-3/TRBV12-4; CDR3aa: ASRYRDRLNEKLF
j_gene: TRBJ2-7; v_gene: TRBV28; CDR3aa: ASSLPGRDSSYEQY
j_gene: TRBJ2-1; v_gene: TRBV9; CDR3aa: ASSVVNQYEQF
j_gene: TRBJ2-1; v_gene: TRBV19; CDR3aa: ASSSELAYNEQF
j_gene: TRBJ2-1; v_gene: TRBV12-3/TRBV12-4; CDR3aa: ASSLATGPSYNEQF
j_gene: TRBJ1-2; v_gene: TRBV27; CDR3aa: ASSSGRFYGYT
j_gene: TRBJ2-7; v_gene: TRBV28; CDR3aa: ASRPAVAGLTYEQY
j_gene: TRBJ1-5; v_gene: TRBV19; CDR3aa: ASSIGRQGTASQH
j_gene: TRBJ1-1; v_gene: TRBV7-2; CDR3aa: ASSLAGGGEAF
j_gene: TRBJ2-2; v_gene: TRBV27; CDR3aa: ASLAGAGTGELF
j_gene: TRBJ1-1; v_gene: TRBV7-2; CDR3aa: ASSSWVGQSAF
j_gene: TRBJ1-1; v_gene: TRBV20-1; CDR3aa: SARASSGGRTEAF
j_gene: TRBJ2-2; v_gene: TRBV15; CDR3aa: ATSRDAGRVTGELF